This T cell receptor beta chain emerged from a study of cytomegalovirus exposure and HLA in healthy donors. Study context: An early release of data contained some 80 million unique TCRs, which came from HLA-typed donors.

Overall study results and limits: Later genetic work tied a missense DCLRE1C variant to beta-chain V and J trimming.

Vbeta (60) and Jbeta (13) primers were used in the PCR. Produced via immunoSEQ multiplex PCR; TCRdb's table is partial and in-frame only. The sample includes 78,000 or so clones, 62% of them seen just once. The germline V gene encodes CDR1 GTSNPN and CDR2 SVGIG (reference sequence). Trimming left V 3 bases short and J 6 bases short, with 9 bases between. The CDR3 extends over 11 amino acids. This clone was detected only a few times. Its antigen is not known. The receptor's source is a male donor in good health and CMV-seropositive. The sample consisted of PBMCs. V and J are TRBV30 and TRBJ2-7; perhaps TRBD2 as D (6 bases). The DNA for the CDR3 is TGTGCCTGGAGCGGGAGAAGCGAGCAGTACTTC. It translates to CAWSGRSEQYF. Looking up the rest from reference TRBV30 and TRBJ2-7 gives the full variable domain: SQTIHQWPATLVQPVGSPLSLECTVEGTSNPNLYWYRQAAGRGLQLLFYSVGIGQISSEVPQNLSASRPQDRQFILSSKKLLLSDSGFYLCAWSGRSEQYFGPGTRLTVT.